This T cell receptor (beta chain) was documented in a study of shared clonotypes between healthy human individuals. TCRdb's copy holds only in-frame clones and misses some; the assay was immunoSEQ multiplex PCR. The data show 1.4 million or so clones, about 98.5% seen once. The CDR3 has 17 amino acids. In germline, CDR1 is MDHEN, CDR2 SYDVKM. Trimming removed 3 bases from V and 4 bases from J, with 21 bases in between. The receptor comes from a man aged 25-45 years in good health. This chain connects TRBV28 to TRBJ1-2; D unclear. The sample consisted of naive CD4+ T cells sorted from blood. This sample's subset: CD45RA+ positively selected. The CDR3 DNA reads as TGTGCCAGCAGTTTGCCTCCCGGCATGGACCGCGGCTATGGCTACACCTTC. Protein product: CASSLPPGMDRGYGYTF.